Sequencing of this T cell receptor (beta chain) was carried out in a study of T cell changes during pregnancy in multiple sclerosis. Profiling relied on immunoSEQ multiplex PCR, and the TCRdb table lists in-frame clones only, not all of them. The profile shows fewer than 65,000 clones, 91% of them singletons. V lost 1 base to trimming and J lost 0 bases, with 12 bases between them. The V gene's germline CDR1 is MNHNS and CDR2 SASEGT. This CDR3 is built from 17 residues. The chain recombines TRBV6-1 with TRBJ1-4; D gene ambiguous. This specimen consisted of peripheral blood, obtained after pregnancy. This TCR was recovered from a female donor in good health, enrolled as a control in a pregnancy study. CDR3 sequence: CASSEVSSPSTNEKLFF. Here the CDR3 DNA reads TGTGCCAGCAGTGAAGTTAGCTCACCCTCAACTAATGAAAAACTGTTTTTT.